This paragraph reports one T cell receptor (beta chain). What it binds is unknown. Combining iRepertoire HTBI primers with Arm-PCR of CDR3 regions, the authors built TCR beta libraries. TCRdb passed the multiplex PCR reads through MiXCR, listing each CDR3 protein once. The repertoire holds about 420,000 distinct CDR3 sequences, around 17% seen once, with 23% in the top ten. The data stem from a study of regulatory T cells in long-lasting Graves disease. Notes on the study in general: When disease was persistent, TRBV28, TRBJ1-2 and TRBJ2-5 were the favored segments.

The time point here: newly diagnosed GD, antithyroid drugs for less than 3 months. Extracted RNA from PBMCs served as the source of the TCR library. CDR1 and CDR2 from the germline V gene are KGHSH and LQKENI. CDR3 length: 15 amino acids. Trimming shortened V by 1 base and J by 6 bases, and 16 bases separated the two germline ends. The same sample was also studied in work on T cells in Graves' hyperthyroidism and ophthalmopathy.

The rearrangement links TRBV18 to TRBJ2-7; D ambiguous. Sequenced here: peripheral blood mononuclear cells (PBMCs), sampled at new diagnosis, from a patient treated with antithyroid drugs. The sequence came from a woman aged 18-29 years with Graves disease. The CDR3 sequence: CASSPLSAPIGEQYF. In nucleotides, the CDR3 is TGTGCCAGCTCACCACTCTCTGCCCCGATAGGCGAGCAGTACTTC.